These T cell receptor beta chains were read from a single sample in a study of technical replicates of blood from a handful of donors. Only in-frame clones appear in the TCRdb table, and some are missing; sequencing was by immunoSEQ multiplex PCR. The sample carries about 75,000 clones, 75% to 95% recorded once. Input material: T cells isolated from PBMCs. The source is a human donor in good health. Some clones in this sample may be carry-over from other donors' samples. CDR3s include the opening cysteine and the closing phenylalanine or tryptophan. Each record gives: J gene, clone size, D gene, V gene, CDR3 length, CDR3 DNA, CDR3 protein. A D gene is named only where the DNA matches it firmly. A clone size is listed for some rows: how often the clone was seen (once, few, many), or a class if it is expanded.

TRBJ1-3 | . | . | TRBV11-2 | 14 | TGTGCCAGCAGCTTAAACAGGGCTGGAAACACCATATATTTT | CASSLNRAGNTIYF
TRBJ2-7 | . | TRBD2 | TRBV5-1 | 16 | TGCGCCAGCAGCTTGGGGGCTAGCGGGAGGGCCTACGAGCAGTACTTC | CASSLGASGRAYEQYF
TRBJ1-2 | . | . | TRBV19 | 16 | TGTGCCAGTACCTTCACACCCCCAGGGAGGCACTATGGCTACACCTTC | CASTFTPPGRHYGYTF
TRBJ2-2 | . | TRBD1 | TRBV18 | 16 | TGTGCCAGCTCACCACTTACAGGGGCGTTGACCGGGGAGCTGTTTTTT | CASSPLTGALTGELFF
TRBJ2-5 | . | TRBD2 | TRBV11-3 | 15 | TGTGCCAGCAGCTTCGGGACTAGAAAATCGGAGACCCAGTACTTC | CASSFGTRKSETQYF
TRBJ2-5 | . | TRBD2 | TRBV5-1 | 15 | TGCGCCAGCAGCTTGATGACGGGAGGGCAAGAGACCCAGTACTTC | CASSLMTGGQETQYF
TRBJ1-1 | medium-sized | TRBD1 | TRBV29-1 | 13 | TGCAGCGTGGAACAGGGGTTGAACACTGAAGCTTTCTTT | CSVEQGLNTEAFF
TRBJ1-1 | . | . | TRBV2 | 15 | TGTGCCAGCAACTCCAAATCCACAGGGAACACTGAAGCTTTCTTT | CASNSKSTGNTEAFF
TRBJ2-7 | once | TRBD2 | TRBV14 | 16 | TGTGCCAGCAGCCAAGCCCTTAGCGGGAGGAACTACGAGCAGTACTTC | CASSQALSGRNYEQYF
TRBJ2-7 | . | TRBD2 | TRBV4-2 | 17 | TGTGCCAGCAGCCAAGGCTCTGGGCGGGAGGCCTACTACGAGCAGTACTTC | CASSQGSGREAYYEQYF
TRBJ1-2 | . | . | TRBV6-1 | 15 | TGTGCCAGCAGATCCCGAGACTCAGCTAACTATGGCTACACCTTC | CASRSRDSANYGYTF
TRBJ2-1 | . | TRBD1 | TRBV2 | 14 | TGTGCCAGCAGATCCGGGACAGGGGGCGATGAGCAGTTCTTC | CASRSGTGGDEQFF
TRBJ1-1 | few | . | TRBV4-1 | 14 | TGCGCCAGCAGCCAAGAGGGGCTGAACACTGAAGCTTTCTTT | CASSQEGLNTEAFF
TRBJ1-1 | . | . | TRBV19 | 14 | TGTGCCAGTAGTATGACAGTAAGGAGCACTGAAGCTTTCTTT | CASSMTVRSTEAFF
TRBJ2-7 | once | . | TRBV4-1 | 13 | TGCGCCAGCAGCCAGAGGGGAGGCTACGAGCAGTACTTC | CASSQRGGYEQYF